Shown below are 8 T cell receptor beta chains from a single sample sequenced in a study of post-analysis software for immune sequencing data. The TCR beta cDNA libraries contained unique molecular identifiers. TCRdb ran MiXCR on the PCR reads and lists one entry per CDR3 protein. Altogether 820,000 or so distinct CDR3 sequences are present, about 50% being singletons, with the ten largest covering 4.6%. Study-level points and caveats: Comparison of patients with controls showed roughly five TRBV segments more frequent in patients, TRBV5-6, TRBV5-1 and TRBV20-1 among them.

Their recognized antigens are unknown. The sample comprised blood. The origin of the receptors is a girl aged 5 to 17 with multiple sclerosis.

CDR3: CASSELGSYGQYF. CDR3 nucleotide sequence: TGTGCCAGCAGTGAATTGGGCTCCTACGGGCAGTACTTC. The gene calls are TRBV25-1 and TRBJ2-4; D is undetermined. Trimming cost V 1 base and J 13 bases, with 14 bases left between them. Germline CDR1 MGHDK, CDR2 SYGVNS. The CDR3 length is 13 residues.

The table lists this clonotype with a few counts. The chain combines TRBV6-4 with TRBJ2-7, with 7 bases that match TRBD2. CDR1 and CDR2 (germline): MRHNA, SNTAGT. After removal of 9 bases from V and 0 bases from J, the junction contained 14 bases not matched to a gene. This CDR3 is 16 amino acids long. The CDR3 here is CARCRSLWTSSYEQYF. As DNA, the CDR3 is TGTGCCAGATGTAGATCGCTGTGGACTAGCTCCTACGAGCAGTACTTC.

This chain links TRBV29-1 with TRBJ2-7, with TRBD2 matching over 14 bases. The CDR3 runs 17 residues. V lost 6 bases to trimming and J lost 0 bases; unmatched junction nucleotides: 10. Germline CDR1 and CDR2: SQVTM and ANQGSEA. This chain's CDR3 is CSVTGTSGGLSSYEQYF. In DNA, the CDR3 is TGCAGCGTCACCGGGACTAGCGGGGGTCTCAGCTCCTACGAGCAGTACTTC.

The V and J genes are TRBV29-1 and TRBJ2-2; 11 nucleotides line up with TRBD2. V shed 4 bases and J 0 bases; nucleotides not matched to a gene: 19. The germline V gene has CDR1 SQVTM and CDR2 ANQGSEA. The length of the CDR3 is 21 residues. The chain's CDR3 is CSVVIVLAGESYIPNTGELFF. Here the CDR3 DNA reads TGCAGCGTTGTAATAGTACTAGCGGGGGAGTCCTATATACCGAACACCGGGGAGCTGTTTTTT.

In this sample, this clonotype turned up a few times. This chain links TRBV5-1 with TRBJ2-7; TRBD2 matches 15 bases. There are 17 residues in the CDR3. Germline CDR1 and CDR2: SGHRS and YFSETQ. The V gene end was trimmed by 4 bases and the J gene end by 0 bases; junction bases not matched to a gene: 5. The chain's CDR3 is CASSQGTSGRSSYEQYF. The CDR3 coding sequence is TGCGCCAGCAGCCAAGGGACTAGCGGGAGGTCCTCCTACGAGCAGTACTTC.

The genes are TRBV29-1 and TRBJ2-7; D is perhaps TRBD1 (6 bases). This CDR3 has 20 residues. V lost 7 bases to trimming and J lost 0 bases, with 34 bases between them. Germline CDR1 is SQVTM and CDR2 is ANQGSEA. In DNA form, the CDR3 reads TGCAGCGCTGGAGAGTTTGGACAGTGGGGAAAAGGTGGTCGCTCCTACGAGCAGTACTTC. This codes for CSAGEFGQWGKGGRSYEQYF.

The rearrangement joins TRBV10-3 to TRBJ2-4; 12 bases map to TRBD1. The CDR3 has 15 residues. Germline CDR1 is ENHRY and CDR2 is SYGVKD. The J segment lost 13 bases and the V segment lost 3 bases, leaving 10 bases of the junction unmatched. The CDR3 nucleotides read TGTGCCATCAGTGACCCCGGGACAGGGGGCGGAGAGCAGTACTTC. It codes for CAISDPGTGGGEQYF.

The genes are TRBV10-3 and TRBJ1-2, with D maybe TRBD1 (6 bases). The CDR3 length is 14 residues. With 4 bases removed from V and 8 bases from J, the gap between germline ends came to 17 bases. Germline V gene data show CDR1 as ENHRY and CDR2 as SYGVKD. The CDR3 DNA follows: TGTGCCATCAGTGTACTGGGAGGGGGAGACGGCTACACCTTC. This translates into CAISVLGGGDGYTF.